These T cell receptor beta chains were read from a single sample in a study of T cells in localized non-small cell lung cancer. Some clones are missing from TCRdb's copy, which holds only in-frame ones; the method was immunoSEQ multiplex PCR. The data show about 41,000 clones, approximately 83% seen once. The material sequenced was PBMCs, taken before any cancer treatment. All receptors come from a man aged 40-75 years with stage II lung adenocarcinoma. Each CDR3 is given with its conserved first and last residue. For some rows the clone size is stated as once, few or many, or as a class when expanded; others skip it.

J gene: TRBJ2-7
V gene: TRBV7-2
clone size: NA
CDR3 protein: CASSEGTTIYEQYF

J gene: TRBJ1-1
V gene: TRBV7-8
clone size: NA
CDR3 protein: CASSTRQGTEAFF

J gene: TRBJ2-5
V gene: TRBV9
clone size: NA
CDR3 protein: CASSVEGQGKEETQYF

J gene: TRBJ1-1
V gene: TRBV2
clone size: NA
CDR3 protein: CASSRRTGRQNTEAFF

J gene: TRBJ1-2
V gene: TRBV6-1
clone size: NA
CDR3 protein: CASSETVSNYGYTF

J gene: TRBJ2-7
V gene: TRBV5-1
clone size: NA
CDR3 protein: CASSRTSGTNEQYF

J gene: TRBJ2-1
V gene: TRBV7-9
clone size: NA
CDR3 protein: CASSLGVANEQFF

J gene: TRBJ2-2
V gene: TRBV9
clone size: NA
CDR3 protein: CASSVLAGEPPGELFF

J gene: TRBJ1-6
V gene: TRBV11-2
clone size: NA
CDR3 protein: CASSPSTGNNSPLHF

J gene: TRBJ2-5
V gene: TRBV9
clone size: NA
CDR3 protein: CASSVGSLEETQYF

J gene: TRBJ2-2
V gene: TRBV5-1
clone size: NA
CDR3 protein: CASSLYPRSGGASSNTGELFF

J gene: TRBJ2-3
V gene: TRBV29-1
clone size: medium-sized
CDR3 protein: CSALQGILTDTQYF

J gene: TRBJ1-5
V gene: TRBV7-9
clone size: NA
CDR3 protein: CASSLGAGPNQPQHF

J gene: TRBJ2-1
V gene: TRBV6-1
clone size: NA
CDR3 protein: CASSAGTSGMVQFF

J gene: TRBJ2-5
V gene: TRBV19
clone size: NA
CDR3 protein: CASGGQFQETQYF

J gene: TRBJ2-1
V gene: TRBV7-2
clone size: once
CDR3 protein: CASSSPGLDSVF

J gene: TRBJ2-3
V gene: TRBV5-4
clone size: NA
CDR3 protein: CASSLAGTSGDTQYF

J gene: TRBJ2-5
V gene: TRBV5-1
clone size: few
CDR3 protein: CASSLDSGYQETQYF

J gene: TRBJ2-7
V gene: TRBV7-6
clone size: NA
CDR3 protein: CASSVTRGSYEQYF

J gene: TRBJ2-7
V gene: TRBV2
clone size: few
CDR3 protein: CASSEARLQGEGEQYF

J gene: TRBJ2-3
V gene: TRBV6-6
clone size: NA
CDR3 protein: CASSYRNTGATQYF

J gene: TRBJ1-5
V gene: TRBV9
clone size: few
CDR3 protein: CASSQGGSPHQPQHF

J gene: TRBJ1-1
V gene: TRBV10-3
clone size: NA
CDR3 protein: CAISGAGMNTEAFF

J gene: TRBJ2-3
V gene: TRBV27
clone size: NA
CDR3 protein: CASTLIAGATDTQYF

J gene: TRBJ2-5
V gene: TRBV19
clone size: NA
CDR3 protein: CASTGPSQETQYF

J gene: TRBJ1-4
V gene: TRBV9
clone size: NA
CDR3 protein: CASSRDPNEKLFF

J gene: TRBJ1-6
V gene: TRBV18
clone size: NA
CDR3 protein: CASSPKLDRMDSPLHF

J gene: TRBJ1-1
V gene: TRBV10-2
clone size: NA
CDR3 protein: CASSPGTGSNTEAFF

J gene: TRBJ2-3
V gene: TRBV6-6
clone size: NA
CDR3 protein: CASIRDSLDTQYF

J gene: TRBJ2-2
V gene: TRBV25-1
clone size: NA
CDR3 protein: CASRSGTNTGELFF

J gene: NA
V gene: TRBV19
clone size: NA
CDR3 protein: CASSIRDRGSYEQYF

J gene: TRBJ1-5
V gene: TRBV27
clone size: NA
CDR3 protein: CASSLPDRGHDQPQHF

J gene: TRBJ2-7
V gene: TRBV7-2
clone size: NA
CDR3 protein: CASSPLGGDYEQYF

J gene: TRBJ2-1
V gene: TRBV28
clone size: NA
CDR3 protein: CASSETLSSYNEQFF

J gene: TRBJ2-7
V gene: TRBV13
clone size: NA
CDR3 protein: CASSLTAGGSASYEQYF

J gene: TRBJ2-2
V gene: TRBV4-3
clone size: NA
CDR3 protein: CASSQDQFGVAGELFF

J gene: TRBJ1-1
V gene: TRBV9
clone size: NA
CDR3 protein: CASSPNEGSTEAFF

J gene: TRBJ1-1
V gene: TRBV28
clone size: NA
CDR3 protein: CASGTGFMKAFF

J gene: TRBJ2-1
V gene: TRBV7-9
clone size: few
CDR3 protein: CASSRGGLLSYNEQFF

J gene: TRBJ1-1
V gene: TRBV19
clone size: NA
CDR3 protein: CASSIQQPNTEAFF

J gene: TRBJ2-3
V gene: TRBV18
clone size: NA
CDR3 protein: CASSLLGGFTDTQYF

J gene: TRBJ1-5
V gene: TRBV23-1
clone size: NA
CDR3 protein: CASSQGRGWVQPQHF

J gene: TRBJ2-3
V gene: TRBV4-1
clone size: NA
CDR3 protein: CASSPGERPTDTQYF

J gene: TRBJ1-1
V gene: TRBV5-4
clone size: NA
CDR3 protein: CASSFGGQEKTEAFF

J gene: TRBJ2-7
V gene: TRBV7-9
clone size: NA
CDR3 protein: CASSPGLNEEQYF

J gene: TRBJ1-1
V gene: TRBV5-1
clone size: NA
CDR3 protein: CASSGTGRTEAFF

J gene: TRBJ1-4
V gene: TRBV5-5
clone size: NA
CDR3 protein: CASSSIPGGTGTNEKLFF

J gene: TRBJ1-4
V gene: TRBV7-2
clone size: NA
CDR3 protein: CASSLAGGQVGEKLFF

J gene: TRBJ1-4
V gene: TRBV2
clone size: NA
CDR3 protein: CASSPNEGKEKLFF

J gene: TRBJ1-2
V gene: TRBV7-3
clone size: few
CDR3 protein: CASSLTKVMGKTF

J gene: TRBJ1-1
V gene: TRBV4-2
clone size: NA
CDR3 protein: CASSLDANTEAFF

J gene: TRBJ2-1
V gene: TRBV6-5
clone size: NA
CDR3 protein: CASTQGYEQFF

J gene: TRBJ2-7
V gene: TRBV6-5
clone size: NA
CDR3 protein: CASRRGYYEQYF

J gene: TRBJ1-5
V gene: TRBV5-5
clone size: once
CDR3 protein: CASSLTGSRDQPQHF

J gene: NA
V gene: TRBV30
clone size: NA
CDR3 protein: CAWEGQGGPYEQYF

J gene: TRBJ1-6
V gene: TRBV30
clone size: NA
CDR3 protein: CAWSVRTGTHNSPLHF

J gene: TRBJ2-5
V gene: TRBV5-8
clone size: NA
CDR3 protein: CASSLGGLQETQYF

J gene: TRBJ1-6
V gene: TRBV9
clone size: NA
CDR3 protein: CASSVRRDNSPLHF

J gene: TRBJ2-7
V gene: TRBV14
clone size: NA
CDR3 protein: CASSQDEVSEQYF